The 27 T cell receptor beta chains below all came from one sample that was sequenced in a study of identical twins. TCRdb used MiXCR to reprocess the 5' RACE reads, holding one entry per CDR3 protein. Here the sample spans some 1,600,000 distinct CDR3 sequences, roughly a third being singletons. The sequenced material came from cord blood. These receptor sequences come from a newborn girl in good health.

The rearrangement uses TRBV12-3 or TRBV12-4 and TRBJ1-2; D is unresolved. This CDR3 region has 15 residues. Trimming pared 6 bases from V and 0 bases from J, leaving 14 bases between. As DNA, the CDR3 is TGTGCCAGCAGCCCCTCAGGAAGCCCTAACTATGGCTACACCTTC. Protein product: CASSPSGSPNYGYTF.

The table lists this clonotype with a few counts. The chain joins TRBV2 to TRBJ1-2, with TRBD1 matching over 7 bases. Germline CDR1 SNHLY, CDR2 FYNNEI. There are 14 residues in the CDR3. V lost 5 bases to trimming and J lost 8 bases; unmatched junction nucleotides: 11. The CDR3 bases are TGTGCCAGCAGTCCGATTAGGGGGCGGGACGGCTACACCTTC. Amino acid sequence: CASSPIRGRDGYTF. Filled out from reference TRBV2 and TRBJ1-2, the complete variable domain reads EPEVTQTPSHQVTQMGQEVILRCVPISNHLYFYWYRQILGQKVEFLVSFYNNEISEKSEIFDDQFSVERPDGSNFTLKIRSTKLEDSAMYFCASSPIRGRDGYTFGSGTRLTVV.

The V gene is TRBV3-1, the J gene TRBJ2-1; maybe TRBD2 (5 bases). Germline CDR1 is LGHDT and CDR2 is YNNKEL (reference sequence). Trimming pared 1 base from V and 0 bases from J, leaving 7 bases between. This CDR3 spans 15 amino acids. This CDR3 reads CASSQGTASYNEQFF. CDR3 coding DNA: TGTGCCAGCAGCCAAGGGACTGCCTCCTACAATGAGCAGTTCTTC.

This clonotype occurred a few times. This chain links TRBV7-6 with TRBJ1-1; 11 positions agree with TRBD1. CDR3 length: 15 amino acids. Germline CDR1 reads SGHVS; CDR2 reads FNYEAQ. Germline trimming cut 5 bases from V and 5 bases from J; bases unmatched to any gene: 7. The CDR3 bases are TGTGCCAGCAGCCTAAGGACAGGGGGCTGGACTGAAGCTTTCTTT. As protein: CASSLRTGGWTEAFF.

The rearrangement links TRBV2 to TRBJ2-3, with 8 bases aligning to TRBD1. CDR1 SNHLY and CDR2 FYNNEI come from the germline V gene. The CDR3 contains 16 residues. The V gene end was trimmed by 7 bases and the J gene end by 1 base; junction bases not matched to a gene: 10. The CDR3 here is CASMGLGQGGTDTQYF. In DNA, the CDR3 is TGTGCCAGCATGGGATTAGGACAGGGAGGCACAGATACGCAGTATTTT.

This clonotype occurred once. This may be a read error: a much more frequent sequence differs by one nucleotide. V is TRBV5-1 and J is TRBJ2-5; D unresolved. Germline lookup yields CDR1 SGHRS and CDR2 YFSETQ. The CDR3 loop spans 14 amino acids. V lost 0 bases to trimming and J lost 11 bases, with 17 bases between them. The CDR3 spells CASSLAVEYNEQYF. In DNA form, the CDR3 reads TGCGCCAGCAGCTTGGCGGTTGAATACAATGAGCAGTACTTC.

V is TRBV10-3 and J is TRBJ1-1; 11 nucleotides agree with TRBD1. CDR3 length: 15 residues. Germline V gives CDR1 ENHRY, CDR2 SYGVKD. The V and J ends lost 4 bases and 6 bases, in that order; junction bases with no gene match: 7. DNA for the CDR3: TGTGCCATCAGTGGAGGCCGGGACAGGGGGGCTGAAGCTTTCTTT. It specifies CAISGGRDRGAEAFF.

This sequence joins TRBV7-6 and TRBJ1-2; D is possibly TRBD1 (6 bases). The V end was cut by 6 bases, the J end by 8 bases, with 16 bases between. The CDR3 has 13 amino acids. CDR1 and CDR2 (germline): SGHVS, FNYEAQ. The CDR3: CASSSLKGEGYTF. The CDR3 DNA follows: TGTGCCAGCAGTTCTCTTAAGGGGGAGGGCTACACCTTC.

This clonotype has a single count. DNA for the CDR3: TGTGCCAGCCGCGATTGGGATGAGCAGTTCTTC. This translates into CASRDWDEQFF. V is TRBV7-8 and J is TRBJ2-1, with D uncertain. Deletions cut 8 bases from V and 8 bases from J, with 10 bases between. The germline V gene encodes CDR1 SGHVS and CDR2 FQNEAQ. The CDR3 length is 11 residues.

This clonotype was observed a few times. This sequence joins TRBV12-5 and TRBJ2-3; a weak D match, TRBD2 (6 bases). With 3 bases removed from V and 6 bases from J, the gap between germline ends came to 10 bases. There are 13 residues in the CDR3. Per the germline V gene, CDR1 is LGHNT and CDR2 is FRNRAP. CDR3 nucleotides: TGTGCTAGTGGTTTAGATCTAGCGGATACGCAGTATTTT. Protein: CASGLDLADTQYF.

This clonotype was seen a handful of times. The chain combines TRBV9 with TRBJ2-1, with TRBD1 as a possible D gene (5 bases). This CDR3 has 16 amino acids. The germline V gene has CDR1 SGDLS and CDR2 YYNGEE. V was trimmed by 4 bases and J by 3 bases, leaving 17 bases between them. The CDR3 DNA reads as TGTGCCAGCAGCCCCTACAGGATCCTAGACTACAATGAGCAGTTCTTC. Its translation is CASSPYRILDYNEQFF.

The chain combines TRBV11-2 with TRBJ2-1; 14 bases map to TRBD2. V was pared by 1 base and J by 3 bases, with 5 bases of the junction left unmatched. Looked up from germline, CDR1 is SGHAT and CDR2 is FQNNGV. The CDR3 has 18 residues. The CDR3 nucleotides are TGTGCCAGCAGCTTAGGGACTAGCGGGGGGCCCTTCTACAATGAGCAGTTCTTC. Its protein product is CASSLGTSGGPFYNEQFF.

The table lists this clonotype with many counts. This rearrangement joins TRBV20-1 to TRBJ2-3, with a possible D match to TRBD2 (5 bases). Trimming left V 5 bases short and J 3 bases short, with 6 bases between. The CDR3 spans 11 residues. Germline values: CDR1 DFQATT, CDR2 SNEGSKA (reference sequence). CDR3 protein: CSALATDTQYF. The DNA for the CDR3 is TGCAGTGCTCTAGCAACAGATACGCAGTATTTT.

This clonotype showed up just a few times. This chain uses TRBV20-1 with TRBJ1-4; perhaps TRBD1 as D (5 bases). The V end was cut by 3 bases, the J end by 8 bases, with 16 bases between. CDR3 length equals 14 residues. Germline-derived CDR1 and CDR2 are DFQATT and SNEGSKA (reference sequence). CDR3 DNA sequence: TGCAGTGCTAGCAGGGTGGAGCGGAGAGAAAAACTGTTTTTT. Its protein product is CSASRVERREKLFF.

This CDR3 reads CASSVGGAGSYEQYF. The CDR3 coding sequence is TGTGCCAGCAGCGTAGGCGGAGCGGGCTCCTACGAGCAGTACTTC. The chain couples TRBV9 to TRBJ2-7; D might be TRBD2 (6 bases). The V gene's germline CDR1 is SGDLS and CDR2 YYNGEE. Trimming pared 0 bases from V and 0 bases from J, leaving 10 bases between. The CDR3 spans 15 residues. The full variable domain, in which reference TRBV9 and TRBJ2-7 provide the parts outside the CDR3, is DSGVTQTPKHLITATGQRVTLRCSPRSGDLSVYWYQQSLDQGLQFLIQYYNGEERAKGNILERFSAQQFPDLHSELNLSSLELGDSALYFCASSVGGAGSYEQYFGPGTRLTVT.

This clonotype was found a few times. The rearrangement uses TRBV6-1 and TRBJ1-5; 7 positions match TRBD1. The length of the CDR3 is 15 residues. The trim removed 8 bases at V and 2 bases at J, leaving 9 bases unmatched. Germline CDR1 reads MNHNS; CDR2 reads SASEGT. This chain's CDR3 is CASRQGGMGNQPQHF. The CDR3 DNA reads as TGTGCCAGCCGACAGGGTGGAATGGGCAATCAGCCCCAGCATTTT.

This clonotype came up a few times. Being one base from a much bigger clone, this may be a read error. This rearrangement joins TRBV6-6 to TRBJ2-7; D gene unclear. The CDR3 contains 11 residues. CDR1 MNHNY and CDR2 SVGAGI come from the germline V gene (reference sequence). The V gene lost 6 bases and the J gene lost 3 bases, with 6 bases spanning the gap. The CDR3 sequence: CASRIGYEQYF. The CDR3 bases are TGTGCCAGCAGAATAGGCTACGAGCAGTACTTC.

The genes are TRBV20-1 and TRBJ2-1; D not certain. Trimming removed 1 base from V and 6 bases from J, with 10 bases in between. CDR3 size: 13 residues. Germline V gene data show CDR1 as DFQATT and CDR2 as SNEGSKA (reference sequence). The CDR3 DNA is TGCAGTGCTAGAGGGGTCCAGCCCAATGAGCAGTTCTTC. As protein: CSARGVQPNEQFF.

Only a few counts were recorded for this clonotype. The chain couples TRBV4-1 to TRBJ1-1; 7 nucleotides align to TRBD1. CDR1 MGHRA and CDR2 YSYEKL come from the germline V gene. J gave up 3 bases and V 1 base, and 17 bases lay outside the gene matches. The CDR3 has 19 amino acids. CDR3 amino acids: CASSQVNFPGGQGDTEAFF. CDR3 DNA sequence: TGCGCCAGCAGCCAAGTGAATTTCCCGGGCGGCCAGGGGGACACTGAAGCTTTCTTT.

This chain links TRBV7-9 with TRBJ1-1; TRBD1 aligns across 10 bases. Germline lookup yields CDR1 SEHNR and CDR2 FQNEAQ (reference sequence). The CDR3 has 15 amino acids. The V and J ends lost 5 bases and 5 bases, in that order; junction bases with no gene match: 8. CDR3: CASSPRDRGETEAFF. CDR3 in DNA: TGTGCCAGCAGCCCGCGGGACAGGGGAGAAACTGAAGCTTTCTTT.

This clonotype appeared a single time. It may be a read error: a sequence one base away is much more abundant. The chain couples TRBV27 to TRBJ2-7; D might be TRBD2 (5 bases). The CDR3 totals 12 residues. The germline V gene encodes CDR1 MNHEY and CDR2 SMNVEV (reference sequence). V dropped 11 bases and J dropped 0 bases, with 11 bases sitting between them. CDR3 sequence (DNA): TGTGCCGGCCGAAGCGGCTCCTACGAGCAGTACTTC. Amino acids: CAGRSGSYEQYF.

This clonotype has ten or more counts. The chain carries TRBV28 and TRBJ1-5; D is unclear. V shed 6 bases and J shed 0 bases, with 9 bases lying between them. CDR1 is MDHEN and CDR2 is SYDVKM in the germline V gene. CDR3 length equals 14 residues. The CDR3 coding sequence is TGTGCCAGCAGCTTACTTTATAGCAATCAGCCCCAGCATTTT. It is translated as CASSLLYSNQPQHF.

The V call is TRBV20-1, the J call TRBJ1-5, with 7 positions matching TRBD1. This CDR3 has 14 amino acids. Germline V gene sequence: CDR1 DFQATT, CDR2 SNEGSKA (reference sequence). CDR3 DNA sequence: TGCGCCCTCCGACAGGGCACGAGCAATCAGCCCCAGCATTTT. It specifies CALRQGTSNQPQHF.

The V and J genes are TRBV25-1 and TRBJ1-4; 8 positions agree with TRBD1. V shed 5 bases, J shed 8 bases, and the junction held 7 bases outside the gene matches. CDR3 size: 14 residues. The germline V gene encodes CDR1 MGHDK and CDR2 SYGVNS. CDR3 region: CASSWGRGREKLFF. In DNA, the CDR3 is TGTGCCAGCAGTTGGGGCAGGGGGCGAGAAAAACTGTTTTTT.

In this sample, this clonotype turned up a few times. V usage is TRBV5-1 and J usage is TRBJ2-4; 8 positions agree with TRBD2. The V gene end was trimmed by 4 bases and the J gene end by 3 bases; junction bases not matched to a gene: 6. CDR3 length: 15 amino acids. CDR1 and CDR2 from the germline V gene are SGHRS and YFSETQ. The CDR3 reads CASSMQAGDKNIQYF. The DNA of the CDR3 is TGCGCCAGCAGCATGCAAGCGGGGGACAAAAACATTCAGTACTTC.

J is TRBJ2-3 and V is TRBV6-6; TRBD1 agrees at 12 bases. The CDR3 loop spans 15 amino acids. V lost 6 bases to trimming and J lost 7 bases; unmatched junction nucleotides: 8. CDR1 is MNHNY and CDR2 is SVGAGI in the germline V gene (reference sequence). In DNA form, the CDR3 reads TGTGCCAGCAGGGAACCGGGACAGGGGGCCCATACGCAGTATTTT. Protein product: CASREPGQGAHTQYF.

The chain has TRBV20-1 and TRBJ1-6; the D is unclear. This CDR3 has 14 residues. CDR1 and CDR2 (germline): DFQATT, SNEGSKA (reference sequence). With 2 bases removed from V and 4 bases from J, the gap between germline ends came to 9 bases. The DNA of the CDR3 is TGCAGTGCTAGACCTACAGAATATAATTCACCCCTCCACTTT. Translating it yields CSARPTEYNSPLHF.